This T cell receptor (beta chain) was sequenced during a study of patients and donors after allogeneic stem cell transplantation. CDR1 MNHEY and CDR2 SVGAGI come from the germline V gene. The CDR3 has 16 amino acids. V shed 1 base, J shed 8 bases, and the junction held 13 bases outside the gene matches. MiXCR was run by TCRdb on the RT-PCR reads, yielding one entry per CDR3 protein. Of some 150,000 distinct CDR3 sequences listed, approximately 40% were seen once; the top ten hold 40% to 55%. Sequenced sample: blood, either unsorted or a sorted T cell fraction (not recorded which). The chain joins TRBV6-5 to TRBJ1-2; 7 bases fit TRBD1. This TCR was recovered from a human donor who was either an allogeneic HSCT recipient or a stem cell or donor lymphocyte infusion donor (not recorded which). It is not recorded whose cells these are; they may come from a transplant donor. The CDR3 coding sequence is TGTGCCAGCAGTTACTTTCCCACAGGGGCCCTTAGGGGCTACACCTTC. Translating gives CASSYFPTGALRGYTF.